The sequence of this T cell receptor beta chain was determined in a study of Graves' ophthalmopathy and Graves' hyperthyroidism. Points from the study as a whole: Detection in blood was also observed for most expanded thyroid clonotypes above 0.001 frequency. Ophthalmopathy cases were distinguished from stable hyperthyroidism by a 13-signature model, reaching 85% to 90% sensitivity and roughly 80% specificity.

For this clonotype: Its specificity is not known.

Beta-chain TCR CDR3 regions were amplified from RNA transcripts. First-round RT-PCR relied on HTBI primers, and a second-round multiplex PCR came next. MiXCR was run by TCRdb on the multiplex PCR reads, yielding one entry per CDR3 protein. The sample shows almost 750,000 distinct CDR3 sequences, around 40% of them seen only once. It was on clinical symptoms, serum thyroxine, TRAb, thyroid ultrasound and orbital computed tomography that diagnosis relied. CDR1 and CDR2 (germline): MGHDK, SYGVNS. The CDR3 is 12 amino acids. The source is an adult man with Graves' ophthalmopathy. This chain links TRBV25-1 with TRBJ2-5; D may match TRBD1 or TRBD2 (5 bases each). The sample consisted of peripheral blood. The CDR3 here is CARDGPRETQYF. DNA for the CDR3: TGTGCTAGGGACGGTCCCCGAGAGACCCAGTACTTC.